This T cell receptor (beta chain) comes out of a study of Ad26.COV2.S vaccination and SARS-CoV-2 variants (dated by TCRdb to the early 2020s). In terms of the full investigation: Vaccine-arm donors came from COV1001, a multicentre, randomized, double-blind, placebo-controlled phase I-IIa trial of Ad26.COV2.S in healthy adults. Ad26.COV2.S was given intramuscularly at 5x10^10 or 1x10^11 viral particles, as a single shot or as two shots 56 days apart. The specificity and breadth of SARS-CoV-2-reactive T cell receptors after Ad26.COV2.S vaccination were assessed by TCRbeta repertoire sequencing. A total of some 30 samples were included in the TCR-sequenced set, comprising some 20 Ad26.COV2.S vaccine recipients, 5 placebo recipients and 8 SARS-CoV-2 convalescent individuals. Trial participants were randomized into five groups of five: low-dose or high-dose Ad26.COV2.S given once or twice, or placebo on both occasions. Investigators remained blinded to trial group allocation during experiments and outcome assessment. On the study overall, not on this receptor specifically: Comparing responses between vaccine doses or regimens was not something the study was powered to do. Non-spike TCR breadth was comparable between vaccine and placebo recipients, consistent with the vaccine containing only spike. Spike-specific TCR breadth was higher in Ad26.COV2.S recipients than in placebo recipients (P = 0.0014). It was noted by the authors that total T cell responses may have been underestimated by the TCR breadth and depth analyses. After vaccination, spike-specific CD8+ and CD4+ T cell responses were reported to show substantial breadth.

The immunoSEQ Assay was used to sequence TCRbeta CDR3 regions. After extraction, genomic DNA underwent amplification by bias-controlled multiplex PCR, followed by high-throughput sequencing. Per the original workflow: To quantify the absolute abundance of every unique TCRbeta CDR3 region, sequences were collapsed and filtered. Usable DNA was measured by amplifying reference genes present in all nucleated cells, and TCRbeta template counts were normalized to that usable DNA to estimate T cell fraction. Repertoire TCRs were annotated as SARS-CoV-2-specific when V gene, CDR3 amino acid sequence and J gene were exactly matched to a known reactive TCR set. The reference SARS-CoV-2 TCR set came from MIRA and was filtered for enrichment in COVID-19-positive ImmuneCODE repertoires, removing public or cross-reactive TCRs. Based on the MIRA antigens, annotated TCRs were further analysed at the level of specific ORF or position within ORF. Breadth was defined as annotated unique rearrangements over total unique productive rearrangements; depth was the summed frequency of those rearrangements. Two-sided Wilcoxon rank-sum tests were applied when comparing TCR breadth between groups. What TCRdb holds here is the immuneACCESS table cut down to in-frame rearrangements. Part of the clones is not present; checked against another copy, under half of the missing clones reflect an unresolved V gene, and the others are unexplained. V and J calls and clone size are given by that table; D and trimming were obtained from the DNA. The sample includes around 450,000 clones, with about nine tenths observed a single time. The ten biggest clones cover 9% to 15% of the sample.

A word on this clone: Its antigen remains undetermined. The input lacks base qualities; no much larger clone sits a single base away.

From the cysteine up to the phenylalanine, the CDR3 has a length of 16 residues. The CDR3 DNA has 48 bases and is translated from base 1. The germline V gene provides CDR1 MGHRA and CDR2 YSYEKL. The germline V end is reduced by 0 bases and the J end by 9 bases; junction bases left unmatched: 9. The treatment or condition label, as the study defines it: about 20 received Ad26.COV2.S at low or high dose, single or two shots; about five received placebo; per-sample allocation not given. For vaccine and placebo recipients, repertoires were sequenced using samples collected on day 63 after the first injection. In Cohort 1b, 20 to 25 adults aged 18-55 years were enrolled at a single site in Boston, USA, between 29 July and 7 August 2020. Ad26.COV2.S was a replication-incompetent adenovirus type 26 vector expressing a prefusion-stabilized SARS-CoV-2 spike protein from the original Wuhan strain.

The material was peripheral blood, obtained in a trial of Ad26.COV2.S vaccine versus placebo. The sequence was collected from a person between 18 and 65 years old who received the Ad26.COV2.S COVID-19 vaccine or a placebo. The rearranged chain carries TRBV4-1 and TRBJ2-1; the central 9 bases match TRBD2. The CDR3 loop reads CASSQDPAGGPFEQFF. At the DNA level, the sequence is TGCGCCAGCAGCCAAGATCCTGCGGGAGGGCCTTTTGAGCAGTTCTTC.